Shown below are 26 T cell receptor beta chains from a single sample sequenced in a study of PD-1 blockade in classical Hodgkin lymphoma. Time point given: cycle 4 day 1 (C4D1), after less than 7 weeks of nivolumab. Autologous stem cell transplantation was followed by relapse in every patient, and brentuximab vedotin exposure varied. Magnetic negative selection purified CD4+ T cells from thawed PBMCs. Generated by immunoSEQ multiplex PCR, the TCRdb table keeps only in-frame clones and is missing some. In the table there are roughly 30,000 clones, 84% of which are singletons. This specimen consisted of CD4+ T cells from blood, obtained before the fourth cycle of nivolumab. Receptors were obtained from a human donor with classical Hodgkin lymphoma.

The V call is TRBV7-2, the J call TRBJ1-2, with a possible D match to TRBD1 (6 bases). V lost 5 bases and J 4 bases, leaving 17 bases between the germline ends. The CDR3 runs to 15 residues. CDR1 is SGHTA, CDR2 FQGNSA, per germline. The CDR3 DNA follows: TGTGCCAGCAGCACAACAGGGACTCTCCGCTATGGCTACACCTTC. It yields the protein CASSTTGTLRYGYTF.

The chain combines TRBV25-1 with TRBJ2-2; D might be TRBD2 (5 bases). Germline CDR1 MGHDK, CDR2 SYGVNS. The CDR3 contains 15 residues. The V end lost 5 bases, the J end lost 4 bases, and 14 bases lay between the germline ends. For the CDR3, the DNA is TGTGCCAGCAGTCCCCCCTTACGGGGCACCGGGGAGCTGTTTTTT. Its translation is CASSPPLRGTGELFF.

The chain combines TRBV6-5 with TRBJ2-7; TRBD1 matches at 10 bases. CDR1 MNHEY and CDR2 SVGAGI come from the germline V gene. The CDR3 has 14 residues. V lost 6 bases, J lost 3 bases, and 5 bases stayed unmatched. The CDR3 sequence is CASRLRTGGYEQYF. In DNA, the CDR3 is TGTGCCAGCAGATTACGGACAGGGGGCTACGAGCAGTACTTC.

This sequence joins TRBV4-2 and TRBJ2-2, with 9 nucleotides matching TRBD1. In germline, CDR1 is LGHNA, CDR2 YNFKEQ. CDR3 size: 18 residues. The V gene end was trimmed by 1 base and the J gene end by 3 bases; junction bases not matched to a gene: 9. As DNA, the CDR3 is TGTGCCAGCAGCCAAGGGGGGTCGGGACAGGGATACACCGGGGAGCTGTTTTTT. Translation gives CASSQGGSGQGYTGELFF.

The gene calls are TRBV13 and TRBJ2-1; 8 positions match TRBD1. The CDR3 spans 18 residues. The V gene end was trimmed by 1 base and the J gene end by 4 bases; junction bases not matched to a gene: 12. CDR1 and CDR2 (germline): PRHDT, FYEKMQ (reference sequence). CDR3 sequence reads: CASSLVEGADRVYNEQFF. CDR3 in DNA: TGTGCCAGCAGCTTAGTAGAGGGGGCGGACAGGGTATACAATGAGCAGTTCTTC.

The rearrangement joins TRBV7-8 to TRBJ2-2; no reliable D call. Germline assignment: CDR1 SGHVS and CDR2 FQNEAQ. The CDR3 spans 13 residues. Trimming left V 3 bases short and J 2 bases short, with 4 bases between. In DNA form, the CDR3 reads TGTGCCAGCAGCTTGGGAAACACCGGGGAGCTGTTTTTT. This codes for CASSLGNTGELFF.

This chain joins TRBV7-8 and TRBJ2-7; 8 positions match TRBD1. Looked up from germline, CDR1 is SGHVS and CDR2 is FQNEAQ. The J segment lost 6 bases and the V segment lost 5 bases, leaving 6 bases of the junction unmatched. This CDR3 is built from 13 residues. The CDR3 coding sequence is TGTGCCAGCAGCGAACAGGGGGTCGGCGAGCAGTACTTC. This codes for CASSEQGVGEQYF.

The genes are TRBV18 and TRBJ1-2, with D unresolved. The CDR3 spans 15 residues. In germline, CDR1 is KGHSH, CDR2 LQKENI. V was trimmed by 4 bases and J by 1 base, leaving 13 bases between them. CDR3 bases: TGTGCCAGCTCACTTGGACGGGATCATAACTATGGCTACACCTTC. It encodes CASSLGRDHNYGYTF.

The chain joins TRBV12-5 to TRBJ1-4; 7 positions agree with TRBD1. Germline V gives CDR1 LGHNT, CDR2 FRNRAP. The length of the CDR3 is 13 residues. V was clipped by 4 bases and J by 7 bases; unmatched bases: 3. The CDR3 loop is CASGSGTVEKLFF. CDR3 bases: TGTGCTAGTGGTTCGGGGACAGTTGAAAAACTGTTTTTT.

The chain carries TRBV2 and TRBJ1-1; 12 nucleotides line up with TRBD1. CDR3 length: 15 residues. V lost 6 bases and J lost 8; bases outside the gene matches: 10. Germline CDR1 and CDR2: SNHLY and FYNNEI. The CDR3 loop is CASRGTGGPPGEAFF. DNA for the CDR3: TGTGCCAGCAGGGGGACAGGGGGCCCGCCGGGGGAAGCTTTCTTT.

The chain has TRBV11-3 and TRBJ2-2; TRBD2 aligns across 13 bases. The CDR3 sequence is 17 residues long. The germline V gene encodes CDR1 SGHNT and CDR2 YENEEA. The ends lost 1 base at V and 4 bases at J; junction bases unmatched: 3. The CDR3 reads CASSLGLAGGGTGELFF. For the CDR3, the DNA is TGTGCCAGCAGCTTAGGACTAGCGGGGGGCGGCACCGGGGAGCTGTTTTTT.

The CDR3 coding sequence is TGCAGCGTGGGACAGGGCGGGGGCAATCAGCCCCAGCATTTT. This sequence encodes CSVGQGGGNQPQHF. The chain couples TRBV29-1 to TRBJ1-5; 9 nucleotides match TRBD1. The germline CDR1 and CDR2 sequences are SQVTM and ANQGSEA. The CDR3 is made up of 14 amino acids. V trimming: 6 bases; J trimming: 2 bases; junction bases outside the gene matches: 5.

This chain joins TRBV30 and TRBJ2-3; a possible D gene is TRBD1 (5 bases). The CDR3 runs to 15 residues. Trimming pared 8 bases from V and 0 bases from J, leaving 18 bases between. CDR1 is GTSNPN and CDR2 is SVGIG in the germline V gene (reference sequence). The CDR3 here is CAVPARARSTDTQYF. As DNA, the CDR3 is TGTGCCGTCCCCGCCAGGGCCCGAAGCACAGATACGCAGTATTTT. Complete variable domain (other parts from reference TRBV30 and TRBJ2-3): SQTIHQWPATLVQPVGSPLSLECTVEGTSNPNLYWYRQAAGRGLQLLFYSVGIGQISSEVPQNLSASRPQDRQFILSSKKLLLSDSGFYLCAVPARARSTDTQYFGPGTRLTVL.

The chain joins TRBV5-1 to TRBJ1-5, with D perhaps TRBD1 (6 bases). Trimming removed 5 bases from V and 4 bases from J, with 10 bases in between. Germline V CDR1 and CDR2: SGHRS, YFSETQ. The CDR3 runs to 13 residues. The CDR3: CASRQGFNQPQHF. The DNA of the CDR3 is TGCGCCAGCAGACAGGGCTTTAATCAGCCCCAGCATTTT.

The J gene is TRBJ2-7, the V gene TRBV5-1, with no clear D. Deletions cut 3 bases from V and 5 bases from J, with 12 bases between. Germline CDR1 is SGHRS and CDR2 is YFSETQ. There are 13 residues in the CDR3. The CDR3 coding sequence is TGCGCCAGCAGCTGGTCATTGAGCAACGAGCAGTACTTC. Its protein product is CASSWSLSNEQYF.

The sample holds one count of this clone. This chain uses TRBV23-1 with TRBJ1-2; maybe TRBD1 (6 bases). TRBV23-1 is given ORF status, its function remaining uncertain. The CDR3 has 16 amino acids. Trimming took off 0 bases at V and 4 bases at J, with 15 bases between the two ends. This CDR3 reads CASSQSRGWGFYGYTF. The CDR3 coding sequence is TGCGCCAGCAGTCAATCCAGGGGTTGGGGCTTCTATGGCTACACCTTC.

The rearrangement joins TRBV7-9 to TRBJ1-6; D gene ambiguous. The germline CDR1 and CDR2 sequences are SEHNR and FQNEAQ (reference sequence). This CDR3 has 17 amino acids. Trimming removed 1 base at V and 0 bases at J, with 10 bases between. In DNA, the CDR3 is TGTGCCAGCAGCTTAGGGGTGGGTAGCTCCTATAATTCACCCCTCCACTTT. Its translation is CASSLGVGSSYNSPLHF.

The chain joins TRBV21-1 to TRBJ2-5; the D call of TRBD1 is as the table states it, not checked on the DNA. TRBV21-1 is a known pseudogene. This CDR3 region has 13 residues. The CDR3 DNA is TGTGCCAGAAGACAGGGCGAAGGTGAGACCCAGTACTTC. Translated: CARRQGEGETQYF.

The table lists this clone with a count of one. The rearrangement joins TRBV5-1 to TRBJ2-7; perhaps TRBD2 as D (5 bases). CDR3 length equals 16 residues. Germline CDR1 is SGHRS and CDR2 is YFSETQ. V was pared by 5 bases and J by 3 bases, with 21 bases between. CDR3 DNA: TGCGCCAGCAGTTTATCCGATACAGCCGAGGGCTACGAGCAGTACTTC. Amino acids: CASSLSDTAEGYEQYF.

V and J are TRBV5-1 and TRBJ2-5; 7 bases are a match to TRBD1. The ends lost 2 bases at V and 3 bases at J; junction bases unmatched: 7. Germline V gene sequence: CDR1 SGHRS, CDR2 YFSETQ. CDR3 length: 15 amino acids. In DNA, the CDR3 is TGCGCCAGCAGCTTCCACGGACAGGACGAAGAGACCCAGTACTTC. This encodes CASSFHGQDEETQYF.

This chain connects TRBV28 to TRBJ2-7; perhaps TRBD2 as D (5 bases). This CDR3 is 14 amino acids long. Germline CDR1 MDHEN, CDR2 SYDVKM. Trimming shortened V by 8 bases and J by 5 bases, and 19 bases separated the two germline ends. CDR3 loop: CASRLPGINHEQYF. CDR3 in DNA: TGTGCCAGCCGCCTGCCGGGAATCAACCACGAGCAGTACTTC.

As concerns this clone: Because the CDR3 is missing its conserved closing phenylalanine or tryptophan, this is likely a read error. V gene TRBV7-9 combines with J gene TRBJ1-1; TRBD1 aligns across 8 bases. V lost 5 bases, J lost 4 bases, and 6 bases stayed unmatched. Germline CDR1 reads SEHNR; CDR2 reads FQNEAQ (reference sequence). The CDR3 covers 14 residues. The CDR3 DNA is TGTGCCAGCAGCCCTAAAACAGGGGGCACTGAAGCTTTCTCT. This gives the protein CASSPKTGGTEAFS.

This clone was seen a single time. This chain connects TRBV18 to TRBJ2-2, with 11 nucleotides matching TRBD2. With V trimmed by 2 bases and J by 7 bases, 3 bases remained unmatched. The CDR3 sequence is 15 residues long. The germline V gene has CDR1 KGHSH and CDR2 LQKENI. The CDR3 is CASSPTTSGIGELFF. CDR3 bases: TGTGCCAGCTCACCAACGACTAGCGGGATCGGGGAGCTGTTTTTT.

Here the CDR3 DNA reads TGTGCCAGCAGACTGACAGGGGAAGCTGAAGCTTTCTTT. This translates into CASRLTGEAEAFF. The rearrangement joins TRBV6-4 to TRBJ1-1, with 8 bases lining up with TRBD1. Germline loops: CDR1 MRHNA, CDR2 SNTAGT. Trimming cost V 6 bases and J 6 bases; bases outside gene matches: 6. This CDR3 has 13 residues.

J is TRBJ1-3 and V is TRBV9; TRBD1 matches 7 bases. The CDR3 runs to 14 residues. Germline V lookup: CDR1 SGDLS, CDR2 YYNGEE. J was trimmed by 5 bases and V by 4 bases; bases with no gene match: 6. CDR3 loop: CASSPGTARNTIYF. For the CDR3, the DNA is TGTGCCAGCAGCCCTGGGACAGCTAGAAACACCATATATTTT.

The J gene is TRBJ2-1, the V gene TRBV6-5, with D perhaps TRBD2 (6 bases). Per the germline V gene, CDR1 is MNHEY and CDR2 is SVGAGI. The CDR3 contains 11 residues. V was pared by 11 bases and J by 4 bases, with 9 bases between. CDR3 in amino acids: CALGRYNEQFF. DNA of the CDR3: TGTGCCCTTGGGAGGTACAATGAGCAGTTCTTC.